This TCR beta chain was recorded in a study of T cells in Graves' hyperthyroidism and ophthalmopathy (dated by TCRdb to between 2019 and 2020). Some background on the complete study: To identify TCR V-J signatures that set the groups apart, the researchers used a discovery cohort of 100 patients, made up of fewer than 50 with Graves' ophthalmopathy and some 60 with stable Graves' hyperthyroidism. The paper reports TCR Vbeta CDR3 sequencing of 135 peripheral blood samples: 43 ophthalmopathy, about 75 hyperthyroidism and around 17 progressor patients. The 100 discovery patients were randomly split 7:3 into training and test sets. Prospective prediction of ophthalmopathy was tested in an independent validation cohort of 18 to 20 hyperthyroidism patients and roughly 16 patients who later progressed to ophthalmopathy. After sampling, hyperthyroidism patients received methimazole starting at 30 mg daily, and ophthalmopathy patients received high-dose intravenous methylprednisolone. In addition, the study compared T-cell repertoires in thyroid tissue and in blood from a handful of Graves' hyperthyroidism patients.

Amplification of TCR beta CDR3 regions was carried out from RNA transcripts. The TCR CDR3 was subjected to a first round of RT-PCR using the HTBI primer set and the Qiagen OneStep RT-PCR kit. A second multiplex PCR round built the libraries, followed by size selection and purification. The libraries were sequenced on an Illumina HiSeq2000 using paired-end 100 bp reads. Turning to the authors' computational methods: SOAPnuke was used to process the raw data, removing reads that contained adapters or uncalled bases, had a mean Phred below 15, or lacked an exact match to the constant primer or identifier. High-quality paired reads were merged with COPE v1.2.5, and unique nucleotide sequences were defined as clonotypes. Clonotypes were aligned to IMGT TRBV, TRBD and TRBJ reference segments using MiTCR v1.1. The analysis was restricted to V-J combinations with a frequency above 0.0001, which together covered 99% to 99.2% of the repertoires. The TCS score was defined as F50 (clonal expansion) divided by E x V (chaos), with BLOSUM62-based TCRdist calculated between CDR3 peptides within each V-J. Welch's t-statistics and random forest reduced around 510 V-J features to some 14, which were used in a naive Bayes classifier (R e1071). Thyroid-blood repertoire similarity was quantified with the Morisita-Horn index. The public reads were quality trimmed at Q25 with fastp and then assembled into clones with MiXCR by TCRdb, keeping productive beta chains. Merged by CDR3 protein, the rows form single entries marked with the most common genes and DNA. It is TCRdb's table, rather than the study itself, that gives the V and J calls and clone size. The sample records 500,000 to 650,000 distinct CDR3 sequences, 40% to 50% of which are singletons. The ten largest clones add up to approximately 44% of the sample.

Exclusion was applied to patients with uncontrolled infections, other autoimmune diseases, pregnancy or lactation. Diagnoses were based on clinical symptoms, serum thyroxine and TRAb, thyroid ultrasound and orbital computed tomography. Trizol reagent was used to extract total RNA, and RNA quality was then checked on an Agilent 2100 Bioanalyzer. Comments on this clonotype: There is no known antigen for this receptor. No much larger clone is present one base from it, and per-base qualities are unavailable.

Overall study outcomes, separate from this receptor: Sample size was not statistically predetermined, and blinding of investigators to group allocation was not performed. In validation, the model predicted progression to ophthalmopathy with 65% to 71% sensitivity and about 72% specificity, a median of 6.5 months before onset. Most expanded thyroid clonotypes (frequency above 0.001) were also detected in blood, suggesting blood repertoires may reflect thyroid immune responses. Ophthalmopathy was separated from stable hyperthyroidism by a 13 V-J signature model, with 85% to 90% sensitivity and just over 81% specificity obtained in cross-validation and 80%/75% obtained in testing.

Relative to germline, V is 1 base shorter and J is 4 bases shorter, with 10 bases between their ends. Reading from cysteine to phenylalanine, the CDR3 counts 14 amino acids. Only the CDR3 portion is preserved as DNA: 42 bases, with reading frame beginning at the first base. The germline V gene sets CDR1 to LGHNA and CDR2 to YNFKEQ. Sequenced sample: peripheral blood or thyroid tissue (not recorded which). The receptor chain draws on TRBV4-2 and TRBJ1-2; the D gene cannot be named for sure. This receptor was identified in an adult woman with Graves' disease, either hyperthyroidism or ophthalmopathy (not recorded which). The DNA reads as follows: TGTGCCAGCAGCCAAGCCGTTCGAAGCTATGGCTACACCTTC. Translation gives CASSQAVRSYGYTF.